Listed below are T cell receptor beta chains from one sample, sequenced in a study of blood T cell repertoires in COVID-19. Produced via immunoSEQ multiplex PCR; TCRdb's table is partial and in-frame only. The sample carries roughly 97,000 clones, 70% to 90% recorded once. The sample consisted of peripheral blood. These receptor sequences come from a human donor in a cohort sampled during active COVID-19. Both conserved end residues are part of each CDR3.

>TRBJ1-5|TRBV5-1
CASSLRQGQPQHF
>TRBJ2-2|TRBV12-3/TRBV12-4
CASSPPGELFF
>TRBJ1-1|TRBV5-1
CASSPDMRNTEAFF
>TRBJ1-1|TRBV24-1
CATGQGARTEAFF
>TRBJ1-3|TRBV15
CATSRDIGEAGNTIYF
>TRBJ2-5|TRBV5-1
CASSKEVETQYF
>TRBJ2-7|TRBV27
CASSLRYDSYEQYF
>TRBJ2-2|TRBV6-5
CASSRPGTGSGELFF
>TRBJ1-2|TRBV19
CASSTPGTGDVGYTF
>TRBJ1-5|TRBV27
CASRLTGVDQPQHF
>TRBJ2-7|TRBV12-3/TRBV12-4
CASKASGAYEQYF
>TRBJ2-3|TRBV5-1
CASSRAKGMDTDTQYF
>TRBJ2-2|TRBV25-1
CASSGLAEGTGELFF
>TRBJ2-1|TRBV11-2
CASSSRRLAGGPLVYEQFF
>TRBJ1-2|TRBV4-3
CASSQDIGGTGGADTF
>TRBJ1-4|TRBV28
CASSSQDEKLFF
>TRBJ1-6|TRBV7-9
CASSRDRGNSPLHF
>TRBJ2-1|TRBV9
CASTSGSPNEQFF
>TRBJ2-1|TRBV4-3
CASSQSGGIYNEQFF
>TRBJ2-7|TRBV12-3/TRBV12-4
CASKGTAYEQYF
>TRBJ2-4|TRBV4-1
CASAGLAAKNIQYF
>TRBJ2-3|TRBV7-6
CASSPDRVADTQYF
>TRBJ1-3|TRBV2
CASSERGDSGNTIYF
>TRBJ2-2|TRBV20-1
CSASQGAEDTGELFF
>TRBJ1-6|TRBV2
CASSGPANNSPLHF
>TRBJ2-3|TRBV13
CASSLWSYSGREERSTDTQYF
>TRBJ2-7|TRBV4-2
CASSQEYTGTGEQYF
>TRBJ1-1|TRBV29-1
CSVTGGNTEAFF
>TRBJ2-2|TRBV11-2
CASSLGGLAGAVTGELFF
>TRBJ2-7|TRBV5-4
CASSGTGTQGDEQYF
>TRBJ1-2|TRBV24-1
CATSDQRTAKNYGYTF
>TRBJ2-1|TRBV6-5
CASSYLGLYNEQFF
>TRBJ2-5|TRBV5-4
CASSPRRGGLSQETQYF
>TRBJ2-1|TRBV3-1/TRBV3-2
CASSQGTVNEQFF
>TRBJ2-1|TRBV5-1
CASSLGYGTSGLNEQFF